Included here is one T cell receptor (beta chain) sequence, with context. Its antigen is still unknown. The assay was immunoSEQ multiplex PCR, and TCRdb's table has in-frame clones only and misses some. Here the sample spans roughly 92,000 clones, approximately 90% being singletons. Germline-derived CDR1 and CDR2 are LNHDA and SQIVND (reference sequence). This CDR3 is 14 amino acids long. V gave up 5 bases and J gave up 4 bases; unmatched junction bases: 3. This sample is drawn from a study of graft-versus-host responses after intestinal transplantation. Across the whole study: Each of the recipients got a multivisceral, liver-intestinal, or isolated intestinal transplant. Tacrolimus plus steroids were given to all recipients for two to three years, preceded by anti-thymocyte globulin induction. Findings and caveats of the study: Association was observed between peak circulating GvH clone levels and early post-transplant HvG declines. Some patients had graft-donor T cell macrochimerism, and their allografts showed high graft-versus-host to host-versus-graft clonal ratios.

Sample: unstimulated CD4+ T cells sorted from spleen or lymph node cells, taken before transplant. The TCR was taken from a human donor who was the organ donor for an intestinal transplant. The J gene is TRBJ2-1, the V gene TRBV19; 9 bases fit TRBD2. The CDR3 sequence is CASSLAGDYNEQFF. Here the CDR3 DNA reads TGTGCCAGTAGTTTAGCGGGGGATTACAATGAGCAGTTCTTC.